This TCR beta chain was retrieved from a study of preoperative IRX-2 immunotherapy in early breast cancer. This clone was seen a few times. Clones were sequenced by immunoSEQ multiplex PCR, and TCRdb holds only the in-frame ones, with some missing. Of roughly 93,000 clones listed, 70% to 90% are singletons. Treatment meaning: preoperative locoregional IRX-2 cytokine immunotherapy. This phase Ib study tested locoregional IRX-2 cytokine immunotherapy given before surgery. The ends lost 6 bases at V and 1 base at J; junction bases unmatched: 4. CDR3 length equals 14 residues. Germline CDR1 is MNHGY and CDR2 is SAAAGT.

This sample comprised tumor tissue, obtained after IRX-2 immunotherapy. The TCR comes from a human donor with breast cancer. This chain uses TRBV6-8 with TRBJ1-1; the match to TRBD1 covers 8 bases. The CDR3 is CASRLTGGNTEAFF. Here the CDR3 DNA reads TGTGCCAGCAGACTTACAGGGGGGAACACTGAAGCTTTCTTT.